This record covers a single T cell receptor (beta chain). This sample was taken from a study of blood T cell repertoires in COVID-19. Study background: Donors in the United States, Italy and Spain gave samples during acute or convalescent COVID-19. The analysed material was cDNA or gDNA that came from T cells, B-cell-depleted T cells, or PBMCs.

How the authors handled the data: Reference gene primer amplification in the assay estimated nucleated cell counts. Data came from immunoSEQ multiplex PCR; TCRdb stores just in-frame clones and leaves some out. The V and J calls and the clone size are those of that table, but D and trimming were determined from the DNA. The table records over 20,000 clones, roughly 80% of them present only once. Trimming took off 1 base at V and 9 bases at J, with 15 bases between the two ends. Germline V gives CDR1 SGHTA, CDR2 FQGNSA. The CDR3 sequence is 14 residues long. The chain uses TRBV7-2 and TRBJ1-2; D remains unclear. Sequencing was done on a sample of peripheral blood. The TCR originated in a human donor in a cohort sampled during active COVID-19. CDR3 nucleotides: TGTGCCAGCAGCTTAGGAGGCCCCTCCAGTAGCTACACCTTC. Protein product: CASSLGGPSSSYTF.